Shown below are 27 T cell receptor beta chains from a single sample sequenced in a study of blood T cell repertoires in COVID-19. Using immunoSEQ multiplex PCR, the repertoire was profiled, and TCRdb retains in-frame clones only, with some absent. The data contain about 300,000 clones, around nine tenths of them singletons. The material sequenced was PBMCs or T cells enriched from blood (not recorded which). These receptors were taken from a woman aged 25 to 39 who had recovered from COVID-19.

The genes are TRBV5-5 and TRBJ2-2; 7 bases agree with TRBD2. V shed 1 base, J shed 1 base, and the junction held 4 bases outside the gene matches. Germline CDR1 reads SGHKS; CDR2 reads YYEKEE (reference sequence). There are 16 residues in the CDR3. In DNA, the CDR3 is TGTGCCAGCAGCTTGCGGCCTAGCGGGAACACCGGGGAGCTGTTTTTT. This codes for CASSLRPSGNTGELFF.

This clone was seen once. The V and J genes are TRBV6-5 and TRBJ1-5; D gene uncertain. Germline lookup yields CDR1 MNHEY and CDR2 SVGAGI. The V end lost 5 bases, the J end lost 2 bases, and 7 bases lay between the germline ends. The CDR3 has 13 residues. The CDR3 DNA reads TGTGCCAGCAGTATTCAGGGCAATCAGCCCCAGCATTTT. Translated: CASSIQGNQPQHF.

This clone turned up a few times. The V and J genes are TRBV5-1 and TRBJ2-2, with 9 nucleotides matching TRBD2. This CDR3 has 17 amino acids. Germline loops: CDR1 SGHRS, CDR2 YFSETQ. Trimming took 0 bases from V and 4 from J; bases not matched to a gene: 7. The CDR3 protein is CASSLALAGAGTGELFF. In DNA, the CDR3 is TGCGCCAGCAGCTTGGCCTTAGCGGGGGCGGGCACCGGGGAGCTGTTTTTT.

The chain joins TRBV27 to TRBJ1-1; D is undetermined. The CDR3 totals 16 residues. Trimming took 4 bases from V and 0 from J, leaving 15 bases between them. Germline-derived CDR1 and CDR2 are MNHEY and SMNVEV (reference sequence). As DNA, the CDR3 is TGTGCCAGCAGTTCAGCCGGGGTCCAGATGAACACTGAAGCTTTCTTT. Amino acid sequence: CASSSAGVQMNTEAFF.

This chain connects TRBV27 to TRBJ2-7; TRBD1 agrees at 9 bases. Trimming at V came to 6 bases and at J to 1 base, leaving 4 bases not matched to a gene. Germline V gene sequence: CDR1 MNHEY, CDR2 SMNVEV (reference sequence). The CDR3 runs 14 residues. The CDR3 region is CASRPGTGSYEQYF. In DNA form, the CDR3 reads TGTGCCAGCAGACCCGGGACAGGGTCCTACGAGCAGTACTTC.

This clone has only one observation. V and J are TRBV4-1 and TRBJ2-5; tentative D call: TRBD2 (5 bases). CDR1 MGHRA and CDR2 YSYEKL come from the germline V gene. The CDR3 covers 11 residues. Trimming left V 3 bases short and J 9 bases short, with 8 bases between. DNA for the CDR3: TGCGCCAGCAGCCAGGATAGCGCCCAGTACTTC. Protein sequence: CASSQDSAQYF.

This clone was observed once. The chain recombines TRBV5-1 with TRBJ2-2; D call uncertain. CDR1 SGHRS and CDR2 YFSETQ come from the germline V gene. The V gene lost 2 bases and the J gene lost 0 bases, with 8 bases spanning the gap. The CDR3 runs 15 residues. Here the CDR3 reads CASSLFPSNTGELFF. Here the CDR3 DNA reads TGCGCCAGCAGCTTATTCCCCTCGAACACCGGGGAGCTGTTTTTT.

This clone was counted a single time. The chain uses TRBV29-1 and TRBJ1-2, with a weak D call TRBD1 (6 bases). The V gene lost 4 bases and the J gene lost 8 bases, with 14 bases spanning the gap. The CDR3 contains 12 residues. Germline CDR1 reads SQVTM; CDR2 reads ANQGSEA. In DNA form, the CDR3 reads TGCAGCGTTGGAGAGACAGGCGACGGCTACACCTTC. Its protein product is CSVGETGDGYTF.

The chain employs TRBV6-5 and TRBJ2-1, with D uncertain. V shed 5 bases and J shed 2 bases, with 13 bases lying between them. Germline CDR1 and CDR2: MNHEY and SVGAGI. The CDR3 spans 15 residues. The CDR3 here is CASSQRHSTYNEQFF. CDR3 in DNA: TGTGCCAGCAGTCAAAGACACTCAACCTACAATGAGCAGTTCTTC.

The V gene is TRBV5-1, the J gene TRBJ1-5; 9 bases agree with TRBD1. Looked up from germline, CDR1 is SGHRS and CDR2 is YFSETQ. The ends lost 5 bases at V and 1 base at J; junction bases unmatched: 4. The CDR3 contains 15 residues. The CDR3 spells CASRHGTGSNQPQHF. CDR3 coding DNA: TGCGCCAGCAGACACGGGACAGGGAGCAATCAGCCCCAGCATTTT.

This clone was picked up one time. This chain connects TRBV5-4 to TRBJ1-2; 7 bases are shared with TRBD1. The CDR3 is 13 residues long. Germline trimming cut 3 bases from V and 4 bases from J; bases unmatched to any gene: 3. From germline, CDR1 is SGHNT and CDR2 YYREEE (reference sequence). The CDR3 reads CASSSDRVYGYTF. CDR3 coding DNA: TGTGCCAGCAGCTCAGACAGGGTCTATGGCTACACCTTC.

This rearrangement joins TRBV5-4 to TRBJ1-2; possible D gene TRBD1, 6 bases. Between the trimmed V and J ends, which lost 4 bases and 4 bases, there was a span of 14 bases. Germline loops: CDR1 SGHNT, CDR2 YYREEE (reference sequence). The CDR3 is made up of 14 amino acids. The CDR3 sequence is CASSTDRRGYGYTF. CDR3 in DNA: TGTGCCAGCAGCACGGACAGACGGGGCTATGGCTACACCTTC.

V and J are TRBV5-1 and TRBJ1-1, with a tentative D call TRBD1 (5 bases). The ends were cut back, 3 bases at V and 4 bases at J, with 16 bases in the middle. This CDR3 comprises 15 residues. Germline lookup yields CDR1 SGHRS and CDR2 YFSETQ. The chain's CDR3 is CASSWGVGGFTEAFF. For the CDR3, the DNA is TGCGCCAGCAGCTGGGGGGTGGGAGGTTTCACTGAAGCTTTCTTT. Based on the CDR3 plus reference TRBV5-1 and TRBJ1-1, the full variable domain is KAGVTQTPRYLIKTRGQQVTLSCSPISGHRSVSWYQQTPGQGLQFLFEYFSETQRNKGNFPGRFSGRQFSNSRSEMNVSTLELGDSALYLCASSWGVGGFTEAFFGQGTRLTVV.

The CDR3 nucleotides are TGTGCCAGCAGTTACAACAGGGATGGAGCCGGGGAGCTGTTTTTT. As protein: CASSYNRDGAGELFF. The chain recombines TRBV27 with TRBJ2-2, with a weak D call TRBD1 (6 bases). Germline-derived CDR1 and CDR2 are MNHEY and SMNVEV (reference sequence). The CDR3 extends over 15 amino acids. The V gene lost 4 bases and the J gene lost 6 bases, with 15 bases spanning the gap.

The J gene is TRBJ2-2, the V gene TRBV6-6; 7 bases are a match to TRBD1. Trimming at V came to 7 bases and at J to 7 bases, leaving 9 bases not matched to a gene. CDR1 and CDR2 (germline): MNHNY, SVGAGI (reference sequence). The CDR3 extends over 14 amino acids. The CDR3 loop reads CASKETGSVGELFF. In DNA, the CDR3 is TGTGCCAGCAAGGAGACAGGGTCAGTCGGGGAGCTGTTTTTT.

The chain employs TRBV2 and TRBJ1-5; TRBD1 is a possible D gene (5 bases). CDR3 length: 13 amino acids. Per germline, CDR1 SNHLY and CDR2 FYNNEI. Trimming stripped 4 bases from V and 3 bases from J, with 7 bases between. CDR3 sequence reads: CASSGQPNQPQHF. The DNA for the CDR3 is TGTGCCAGCAGTGGACAGCCCAATCAGCCCCAGCATTTT.

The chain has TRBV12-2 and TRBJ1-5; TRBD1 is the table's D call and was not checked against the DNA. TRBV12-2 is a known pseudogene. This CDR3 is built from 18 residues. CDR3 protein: CASRSRGTVSLGNQPQHF. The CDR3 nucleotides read TGTGCAAGTCGCTCCAGGGGTACGGTCTCCCTAGGCAATCAGCCCCAGCATTTT.

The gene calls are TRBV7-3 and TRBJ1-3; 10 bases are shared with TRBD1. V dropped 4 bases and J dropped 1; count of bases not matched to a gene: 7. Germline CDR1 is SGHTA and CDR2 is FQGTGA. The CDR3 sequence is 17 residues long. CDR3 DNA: TGTGCCAGCAGCTCACCGGGACAGGGGAAATCTGGAAACACCATATATTTT. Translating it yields CASSSPGQGKSGNTIYF.

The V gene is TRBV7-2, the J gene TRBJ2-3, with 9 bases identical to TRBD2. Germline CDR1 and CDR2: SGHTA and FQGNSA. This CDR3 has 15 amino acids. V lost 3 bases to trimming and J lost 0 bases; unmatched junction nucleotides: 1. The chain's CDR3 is CASSFLAGSTDTQYF. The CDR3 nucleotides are TGTGCCAGCAGCTTTCTAGCGGGAAGCACAGATACGCAGTATTTT. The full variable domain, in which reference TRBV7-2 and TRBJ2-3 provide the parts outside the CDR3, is GAGVSQSPSNKVTEKGKDVELRCDPISGHTALYWYRQSLGQGLEFLIYFQGNSAPDKSGLPSDRFSAERTGGSVSTLTIQRTQQEDSAVYLCASSFLAGSTDTQYFGPGTRLTVL.

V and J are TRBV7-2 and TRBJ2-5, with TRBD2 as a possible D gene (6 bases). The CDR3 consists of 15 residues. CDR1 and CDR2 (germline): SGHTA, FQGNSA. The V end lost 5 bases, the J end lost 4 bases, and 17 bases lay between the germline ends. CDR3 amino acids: CASSPDAGRSETQYF. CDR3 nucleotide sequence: TGTGCCAGCAGCCCCGATGCGGGGAGGTCAGAGACCCAGTACTTC.

The chain's CDR3 is CASSEARLNSDEQFF. The CDR3 DNA reads TGTGCCAGCAGTGAAGCGAGGCTAAATAGCGATGAGCAGTTCTTC. V gene TRBV2 combines with J gene TRBJ2-1; maybe TRBD2 (5 bases). V lost 0 bases, J lost 8 bases, and 14 bases lay in between. Germline V gives CDR1 SNHLY, CDR2 FYNNEI. The length of the CDR3 is 15 residues.

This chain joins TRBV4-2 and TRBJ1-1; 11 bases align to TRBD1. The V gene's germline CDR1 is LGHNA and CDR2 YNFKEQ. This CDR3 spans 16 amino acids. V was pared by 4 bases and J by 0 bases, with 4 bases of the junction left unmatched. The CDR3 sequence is CASSPGTGGLNTEAFF. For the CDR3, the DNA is TGTGCCAGCAGCCCCGGGACAGGGGGTCTGAACACTGAAGCTTTCTTT.

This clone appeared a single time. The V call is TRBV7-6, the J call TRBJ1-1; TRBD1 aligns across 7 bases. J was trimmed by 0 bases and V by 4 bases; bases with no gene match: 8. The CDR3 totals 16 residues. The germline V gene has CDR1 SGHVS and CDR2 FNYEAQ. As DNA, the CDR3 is TGTGCCAGCAGCTCCCTCGGGGGACAGCTGAACACTGAAGCTTTCTTT. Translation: CASSSLGGQLNTEAFF.

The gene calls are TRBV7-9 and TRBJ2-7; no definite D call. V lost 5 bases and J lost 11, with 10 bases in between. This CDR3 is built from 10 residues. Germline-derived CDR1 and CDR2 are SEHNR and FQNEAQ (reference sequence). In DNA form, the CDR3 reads TGTGCCAGCAGCCCTCAGGCTGAGTACTTC. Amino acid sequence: CASSPQAEYF.

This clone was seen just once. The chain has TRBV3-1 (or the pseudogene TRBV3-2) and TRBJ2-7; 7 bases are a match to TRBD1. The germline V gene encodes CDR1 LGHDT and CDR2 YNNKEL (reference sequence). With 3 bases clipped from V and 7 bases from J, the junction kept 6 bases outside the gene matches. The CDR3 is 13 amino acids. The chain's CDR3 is CASSHRQGWEQYF. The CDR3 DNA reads TGTGCCAGCAGCCATAGACAGGGCTGGGAGCAGTACTTC.

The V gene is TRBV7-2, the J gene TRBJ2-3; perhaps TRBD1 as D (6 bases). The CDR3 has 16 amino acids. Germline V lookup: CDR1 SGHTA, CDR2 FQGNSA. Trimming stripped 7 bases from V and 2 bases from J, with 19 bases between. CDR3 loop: CASTWVVGHITDTQYF. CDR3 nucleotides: TGTGCCAGCACCTGGGTAGTGGGACACATCACAGATACGCAGTATTTT. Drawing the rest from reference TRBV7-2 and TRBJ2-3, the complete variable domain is GAGVSQSPSNKVTEKGKDVELRCDPISGHTALYWYRQSLGQGLEFLIYFQGNSAPDKSGLPSDRFSAERTGGSVSTLTIQRTQQEDSAVYLCASTWVVGHITDTQYFGPGTRLTVL.

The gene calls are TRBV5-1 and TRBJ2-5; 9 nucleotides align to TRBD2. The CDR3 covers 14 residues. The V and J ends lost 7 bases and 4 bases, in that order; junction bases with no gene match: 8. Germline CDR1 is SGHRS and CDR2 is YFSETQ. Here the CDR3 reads CASEPGTSLETQYF. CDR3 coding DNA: TGCGCCAGCGAGCCCGGGACTAGCCTAGAGACCCAGTACTTC. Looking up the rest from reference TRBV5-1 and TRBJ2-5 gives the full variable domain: KAGVTQTPRYLIKTRGQQVTLSCSPISGHRSVSWYQQTPGQGLQFLFEYFSETQRNKGNFPGRFSGRQFSNSRSEMNVSTLELGDSALYLCASEPGTSLETQYFGPGTRLLVL.